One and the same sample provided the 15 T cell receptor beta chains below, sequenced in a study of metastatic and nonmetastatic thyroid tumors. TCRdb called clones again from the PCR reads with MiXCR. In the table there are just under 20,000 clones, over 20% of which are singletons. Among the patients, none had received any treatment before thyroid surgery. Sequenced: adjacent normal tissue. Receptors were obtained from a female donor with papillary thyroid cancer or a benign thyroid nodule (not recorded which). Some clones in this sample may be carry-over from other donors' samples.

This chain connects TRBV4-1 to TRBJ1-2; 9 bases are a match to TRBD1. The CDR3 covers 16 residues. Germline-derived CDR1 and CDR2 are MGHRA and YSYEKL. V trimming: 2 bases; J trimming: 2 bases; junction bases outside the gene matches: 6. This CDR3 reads CASSQPRTGGNYGYTF. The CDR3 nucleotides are TGCGCCAGCAGCCAACCCAGAACAGGGGGCAACTATGGCTACACCTTC.

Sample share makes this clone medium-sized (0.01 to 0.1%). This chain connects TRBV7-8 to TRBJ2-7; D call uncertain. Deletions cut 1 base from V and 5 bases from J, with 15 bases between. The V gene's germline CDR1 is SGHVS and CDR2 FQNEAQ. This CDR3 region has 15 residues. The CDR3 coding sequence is TGTGCCAGCAGCTTAGGTGGCCGCCTGAAACACGAGCAGTACTTC. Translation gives CASSLGGRLKHEQYF.

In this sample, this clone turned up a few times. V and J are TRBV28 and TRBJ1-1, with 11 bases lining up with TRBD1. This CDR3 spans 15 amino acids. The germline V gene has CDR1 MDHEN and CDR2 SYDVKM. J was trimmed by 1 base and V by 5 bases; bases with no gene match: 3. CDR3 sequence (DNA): TGTGCCAGCAGTCCGGGACAGGGGGGGAACACTGAAGCTTTCTTT. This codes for CASSPGQGGNTEAFF.

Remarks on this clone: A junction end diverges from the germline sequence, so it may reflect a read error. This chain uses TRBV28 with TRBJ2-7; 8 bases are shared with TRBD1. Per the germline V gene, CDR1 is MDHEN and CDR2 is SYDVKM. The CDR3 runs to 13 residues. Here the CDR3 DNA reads TGTGCCAGCACCCTGACAGGGGCCTACGTGCAGTACTTC. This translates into CASTLTGAYVQYF.

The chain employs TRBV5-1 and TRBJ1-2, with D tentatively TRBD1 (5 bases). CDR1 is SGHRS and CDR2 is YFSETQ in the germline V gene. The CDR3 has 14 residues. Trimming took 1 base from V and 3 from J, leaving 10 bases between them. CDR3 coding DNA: TGCGCCAGCAGCTTGAGGGGCGGTGACTATGGCTACACCTTC. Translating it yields CASSLRGGDYGYTF.

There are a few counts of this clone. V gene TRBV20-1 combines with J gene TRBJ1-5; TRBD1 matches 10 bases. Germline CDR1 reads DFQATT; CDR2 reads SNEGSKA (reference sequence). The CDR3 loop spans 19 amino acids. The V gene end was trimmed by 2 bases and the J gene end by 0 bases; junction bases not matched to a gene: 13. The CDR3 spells CSARPHRDRGLYSNQPQHF. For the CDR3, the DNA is TGCAGTGCTAGACCCCACCGGGACAGGGGATTGTATAGCAATCAGCCCCAGCATTTT.

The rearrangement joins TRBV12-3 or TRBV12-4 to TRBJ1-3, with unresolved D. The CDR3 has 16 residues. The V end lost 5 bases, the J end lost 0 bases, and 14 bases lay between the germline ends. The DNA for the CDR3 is TGTGCCAGCAGTCCTCGGTGGAGTCACTCTGGAAACACCATATATTTT. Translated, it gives CASSPRWSHSGNTIYF.

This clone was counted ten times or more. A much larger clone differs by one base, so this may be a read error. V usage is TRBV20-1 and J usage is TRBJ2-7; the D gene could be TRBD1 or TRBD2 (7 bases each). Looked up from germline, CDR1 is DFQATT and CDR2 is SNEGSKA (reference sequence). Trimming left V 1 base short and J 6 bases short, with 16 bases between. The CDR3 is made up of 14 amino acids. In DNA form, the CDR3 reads TGCAGTGCTAGAGCCCAGGGGGGGGGCAGCGAGCAGTACTTC. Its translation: CSARAQGGGSEQYF.

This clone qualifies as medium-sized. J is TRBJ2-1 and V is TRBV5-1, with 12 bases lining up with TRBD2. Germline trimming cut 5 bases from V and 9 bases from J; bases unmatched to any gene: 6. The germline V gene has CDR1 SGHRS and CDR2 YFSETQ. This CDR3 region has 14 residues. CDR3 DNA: TGCGCCAGCAGTCCAACTAGCGGGAGGACTGAGCAGTTCTTC. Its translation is CASSPTSGRTEQFF. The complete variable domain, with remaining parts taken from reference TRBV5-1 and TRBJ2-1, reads KAGVTQTPRYLIKTRGQQVTLSCSPISGHRSVSWYQQTPGQGLQFLFEYFSETQRNKGNFPGRFSGRQFSNSRSEMNVSTLELGDSALYLCASSPTSGRTEQFFGPGTRLTVL.

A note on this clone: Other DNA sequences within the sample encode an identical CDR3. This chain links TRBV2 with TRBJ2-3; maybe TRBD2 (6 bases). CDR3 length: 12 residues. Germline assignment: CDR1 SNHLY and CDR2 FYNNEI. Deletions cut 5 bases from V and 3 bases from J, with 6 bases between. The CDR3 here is CASSSGTDTQYF. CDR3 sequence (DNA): TGTGCCAGCAGTAGCGGGACAGATACGCAGTATTTT.

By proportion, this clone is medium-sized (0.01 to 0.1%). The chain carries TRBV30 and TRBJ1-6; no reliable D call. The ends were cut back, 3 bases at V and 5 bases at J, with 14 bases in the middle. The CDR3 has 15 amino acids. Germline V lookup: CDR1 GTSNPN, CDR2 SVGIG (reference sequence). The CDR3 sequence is CAWRDITLNNSPLHF. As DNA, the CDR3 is TGTGCCTGGAGGGATATTACACTGAATAATTCACCCCTCCACTTT.

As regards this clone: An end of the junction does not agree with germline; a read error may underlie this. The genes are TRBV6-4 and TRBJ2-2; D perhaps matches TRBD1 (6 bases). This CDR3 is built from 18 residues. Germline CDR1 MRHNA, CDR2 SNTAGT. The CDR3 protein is CASSYSKDSYLRTGELFF. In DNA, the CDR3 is TGTGCCAGCAGTTACTCAAAGGACAGTTACCTAAGGACCGGGGAGCTGTTTTTT.

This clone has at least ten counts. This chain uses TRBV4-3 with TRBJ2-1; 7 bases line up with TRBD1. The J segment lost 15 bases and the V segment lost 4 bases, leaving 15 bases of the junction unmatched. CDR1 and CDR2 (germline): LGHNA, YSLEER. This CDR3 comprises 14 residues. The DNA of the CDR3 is TGCGCCAGCAGCCTCAGGCCATCAGACAGGGCAAGGTTCTTC. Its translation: CASSLRPSDRARFF.

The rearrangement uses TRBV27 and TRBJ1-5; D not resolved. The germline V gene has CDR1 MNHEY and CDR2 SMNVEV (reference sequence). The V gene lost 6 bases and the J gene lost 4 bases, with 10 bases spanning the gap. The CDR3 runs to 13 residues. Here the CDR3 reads CASSAWINQPQHF. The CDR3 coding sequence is TGTGCCAGCAGCGCGTGGATAAATCAGCCCCAGCATTTT.

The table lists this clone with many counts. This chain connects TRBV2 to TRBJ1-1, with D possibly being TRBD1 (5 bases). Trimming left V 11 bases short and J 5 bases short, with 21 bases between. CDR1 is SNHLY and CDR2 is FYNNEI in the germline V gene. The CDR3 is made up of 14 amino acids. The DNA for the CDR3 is TGTGCCGGGTCCAGACAGTCTTTTGCAACTGAAGCTTTCTTT. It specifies CAGSRQSFATEAFF. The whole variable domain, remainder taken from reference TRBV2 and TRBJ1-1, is EPEVTQTPSHQVTQMGQEVILRCVPISNHLYFYWYRQILGQKVEFLVSFYNNEISEKSEIFDDQFSVERPDGSNFTLKIRSTKLEDSAMYFCAGSRQSFATEAFFGQGTRLTVV.